This entry lists 30 T cell receptor beta chains sequenced from one sample in a study of T cell changes during pregnancy in multiple sclerosis. Profiling relied on immunoSEQ multiplex PCR, and the TCRdb table lists in-frame clones only, not all of them. The sample has tens of thousands of clones; roughly 92% are singletons. Source: CD4+ T cells from peripheral blood mononuclear cells, taken in the first trimester of pregnancy. These receptors all stem from a female donor with multiple sclerosis, enrolled in a pregnancy study.

V usage is TRBV28 and J usage is TRBJ2-1; 8 bases map to TRBD2. CDR1 MDHEN and CDR2 SYDVKM come from the germline V gene. The V and J ends lost 7 bases and 7 bases, in that order; junction bases with no gene match: 21. CDR3 length: 18 amino acids. CDR3 loop: CASIEGGGGRGQKNEQFF. CDR3 nucleotides: TGTGCCAGCATTGAGGGTGGCGGGGGGCGGGGCCAGAAAAATGAGCAGTTCTTC.

V and J are TRBV28 and TRBJ1-2; TRBD1 agrees at 7 bases. The V and J ends lost 0 bases and 2 bases, in that order; junction bases with no gene match: 3. Germline lookup yields CDR1 MDHEN and CDR2 SYDVKM. The CDR3 loop spans 15 amino acids. The CDR3 loop is CASSLWGQQNYGYTF. The DNA of the CDR3 is TGTGCCAGCAGTTTATGGGGACAGCAGAACTATGGCTACACCTTC.

The V gene is TRBV18, the J gene TRBJ2-1; D ambiguous. The V end lost 6 bases, the J end lost 5 bases, and 8 bases lay between the germline ends. Germline V CDR1 and CDR2: KGHSH, LQKENI. The CDR3 covers 12 residues. For the CDR3, the DNA is TGTGCCAGCTCCCCCACAGACAATGAGCAGTTCTTC. Its protein is CASSPTDNEQFF.

The J gene is TRBJ2-2, the V gene TRBV5-1, with D perhaps matching TRBD1 (6 bases). V was clipped by 2 bases and J by 4 bases, with 15 bases between them. CDR1 and CDR2 (germline): SGHRS, YFSETQ. The length of the CDR3 is 16 residues. The DNA for the CDR3 is TGCGCCAGCAGCTTAACGCCGCTCAGGGGCACCGGGGAGCTGTTTTTT. Protein: CASSLTPLRGTGELFF.

The V gene is TRBV6-5, the J gene TRBJ1-2; 7 nucleotides agree with TRBD1. This CDR3 has 12 residues. Germline V gives CDR1 MNHEY, CDR2 SVGAGI. V gave up 5 bases and J gave up 4 bases; unmatched junction bases: 1. The CDR3 DNA is TGTGCCAGCAGTCCAGGGGGCTATGGCTACACCTTC. Translated, it gives CASSPGGYGYTF.

This chain connects TRBV21-1 to TRBJ1-1; TRBD1 is the table's D call, not checked against the DNA. TRBV21-1 is annotated as a pseudogene. This CDR3 spans 13 amino acids. Here the CDR3 reads CASSKQGNTEAFF. CDR3 bases: TGTGCCAGCAGCAAACAGGGTAACACTGAAGCTTTCTTT.

This clone was observed once. The chain recombines TRBV7-9 with TRBJ2-7; 10 nucleotides agree with TRBD1. This CDR3 contains 15 residues. From germline, CDR1 is SEHNR and CDR2 FQNEAQ (reference sequence). After removal of 1 base from V and 5 bases from J, the junction contained 5 bases not matched to a gene. As DNA, the CDR3 is TGTGCCAGCAGCTTAGATAGGGACAGGGGTCACGAGCAGTACTTC. Translated: CASSLDRDRGHEQYF.

V gene TRBV5-1 combines with J gene TRBJ1-1; 9 positions match TRBD1. Germline V CDR1 and CDR2: SGHRS, YFSETQ. The CDR3 is 15 amino acids. The J segment lost 6 bases and the V segment lost 3 bases, leaving 9 bases of the junction unmatched. The CDR3 nucleotides are TGCGCCAGCAGCTCCCTAGGACAGGGGACCCCTGAAGCTTTCTTT. Its translation is CASSSLGQGTPEAFF. Supplemented by reference TRBV5-1 and TRBJ1-1, the full variable domain reads KAGVTQTPRYLIKTRGQQVTLSCSPISGHRSVSWYQQTPGQGLQFLFEYFSETQRNKGNFPGRFSGRQFSNSRSEMNVSTLELGDSALYLCASSSLGQGTPEAFFGQGTRLTVV.

The chain carries TRBV6-5 and TRBJ1-5; 10 bases line up with TRBD1. The CDR3 totals 16 residues. Germline V gene data show CDR1 as MNHEY and CDR2 as SVGAGI. The V and J ends lost 4 bases and 4 bases, in that order; junction bases with no gene match: 7. The CDR3 region is CASSSTGGPSNQPQHF. The CDR3 DNA sequence: TGTGCCAGCAGTTCGACAGGGGGCCCTTCTAATCAGCCCCAGCATTTT.

The gene calls are TRBV12-5 and TRBJ2-1, with D tentatively TRBD1 (5 bases). V was trimmed by 1 base and J by 9 bases, leaving 16 bases between them. Per germline, CDR1 LGHNT and CDR2 FRNRAP. The CDR3 sequence is 15 residues long. CDR3 loop: CASGLGQTAVGEQFF. The CDR3 DNA follows: TGTGCTAGTGGTTTGGGACAGACCGCCGTGGGTGAGCAGTTCTTC.

The gene calls are TRBV6-1 and TRBJ1-5; no clear D. CDR3 size: 13 residues. Germline assignment: CDR1 MNHNS and CDR2 SASEGT. With 3 bases removed from V and 4 bases from J, the gap between germline ends came to 7 bases. This CDR3 reads CASSESGNQPQHF. CDR3 coding DNA: TGTGCCAGCAGTGAGTCGGGGAATCAGCCCCAGCATTTT.

This chain's CDR3 is CSAVTEPTYEQYF. The CDR3 DNA is TGCAGCGCCGTGACAGAACCGACCTACGAGCAGTACTTC. The chain employs TRBV29-1 and TRBJ2-5; D is perhaps TRBD1 (5 bases). The DNA end lines up better with TRBJ2-7; the J call may be wrong. CDR1 is SQVTM, CDR2 ANQGSEA, per germline. The CDR3 totals 13 residues.

The rearrangement joins TRBV28 to TRBJ2-1; TRBD2 matches 7 bases. J was trimmed by 5 bases and V by 3 bases; bases with no gene match: 13. The CDR3 spans 17 residues. Germline CDR1 reads MDHEN; CDR2 reads SYDVKM. In DNA, the CDR3 is TGTGCCAGCAGTTTTTGGGCTAGCGGACTTAAAAACAATGAGCAGTTCTTC. As protein: CASSFWASGLKNNEQFF.

The sample holds a few counts of this clone. The V and J genes are TRBV29-1 and TRBJ2-7; TRBD2 matches 11 bases. The V gene's germline CDR1 is SQVTM and CDR2 ANQGSEA. This CDR3 region has 13 residues. Trimming cost V 4 bases and J 1 base; bases outside gene matches: 0. CDR3: CSVGLAGSYEQYF. CDR3 coding DNA: TGCAGCGTTGGACTAGCGGGGTCCTACGAGCAGTACTTC.

The chain employs TRBV28 and TRBJ2-7, with D perhaps TRBD2 (7 bases). This CDR3 has 15 amino acids. Germline CDR1 and CDR2: MDHEN and SYDVKM. The V end lost 1 base, the J end lost 2 bases, and 12 bases lay between the germline ends. The CDR3 here is CASSLSGGRAYEQYF. Written as DNA, the CDR3 is TGTGCCAGCAGTTTATCGGGGGGCCGAGCCTACGAGCAGTACTTC.

The table lists this clone with a few counts. This chain links TRBV30 with TRBJ2-7, with TRBD2 matching 7 bases. Trimming at V came to 6 bases and at J to 6 bases, leaving 8 bases not matched to a gene. The CDR3 spans 12 residues. Germline V gene sequence: CDR1 GTSNPN, CDR2 SVGIG (reference sequence). CDR3 region: CACGGRAAEQYF. The DNA for the CDR3 is TGTGCCTGCGGTGGGAGGGCCGCCGAGCAGTACTTC.

V and J are TRBV28 and TRBJ2-1, with D perhaps matching TRBD1 (6 bases). CDR1 and CDR2 (germline): MDHEN, SYDVKM. Trimming took 5 bases from V and 0 from J, leaving 14 bases between them. The CDR3 has 16 amino acids. The chain's CDR3 is CASSKVGGSSYNEQFF. CDR3 coding DNA: TGTGCCAGCAGTAAAGTAGGGGGTAGCTCCTACAATGAGCAGTTCTTC.

CDR3 DNA sequence: TGTGCCAGCAGCTTAGAGCCCGGGACAGGGGACTACGAGCAGTACTTC. Amino acid sequence: CASSLEPGTGDYEQYF. The V and J genes are TRBV11-3 and TRBJ2-7; TRBD1 aligns across 10 bases. Germline V lookup: CDR1 SGHNT, CDR2 YENEEA. V was clipped by 0 bases and J by 3 bases; unmatched bases: 5. This CDR3 comprises 16 residues.

This clone was picked up one time. The chain couples TRBV11-2 to TRBJ1-1; the match to TRBD1 covers 8 bases. CDR1 SGHAT and CDR2 FQNNGV come from the germline V gene. This CDR3 has 16 amino acids. The junction had 9 bases not matched to a gene; V was cut back by 6 bases and J by 0 bases. The CDR3 region has the DNA TGTGCCAGCAGTCCAGGGGGCGTCTTCATGAACACTGAAGCTTTCTTT. Its protein is CASSPGGVFMNTEAFF.

This clone appeared a single time. The V and J genes are TRBV28 and TRBJ1-1, with a tentative D call TRBD1 (6 bases). Germline-derived CDR1 and CDR2 are MDHEN and SYDVKM. V was clipped by 9 bases and J by 0 bases, with 23 bases between them. This CDR3 is built from 17 residues. CDR3 sequence: CASNPPGHKAMNTEAFF. Here the CDR3 DNA reads TGTGCCAGTAATCCACCGGGACATAAAGCCATGAACACTGAAGCTTTCTTT.

This clone was counted once. The V call is TRBV10-3, the J call TRBJ1-4; a weak D match, TRBD1 (6 bases). Germline loops: CDR1 ENHRY, CDR2 SYGVKD. The CDR3 has 16 amino acids. The V end was cut by 10 bases, the J end by 8 bases, with 26 bases between. The CDR3 loop is CATSRRPGQSAEKLFF. DNA of the CDR3: TGTGCCACCTCTAGACGCCCCGGACAGTCGGCGGAAAAACTGTTTTTT.

The rearrangement links TRBV18 to TRBJ1-3; 7 bases align to TRBD1. Germline CDR1 and CDR2: KGHSH and LQKENI. The V gene end was trimmed by 1 base and the J gene end by 4 bases; junction bases not matched to a gene: 4. The CDR3 runs to 15 residues. The CDR3 DNA is TGTGCCAGCTCACCACAGACAGGGTACGGAAACACCATATATTTT. Translating it yields CASSPQTGYGNTIYF.

This clone was observed once. The J gene is TRBJ1-1, the V gene TRBV19; TRBD1 is a possible D gene (6 bases). This CDR3 contains 12 residues. V lost 5 bases and J lost 5, with 9 bases in between. Germline CDR1 and CDR2: LNHDA and SQIVND (reference sequence). The CDR3 DNA sequence: TGTGCCAGTAGTCAGACAGGTACTGAAGCTTTCTTT. It encodes CASSQTGTEAFF.

The table lists this clone with a count of one. This sequence joins TRBV30 and TRBJ1-5, with 8 bases lining up with TRBD1. V lost 0 bases, J lost 4 bases, and 5 bases stayed unmatched. Germline CDR1 is GTSNPN and CDR2 is SVGIG (reference sequence). The CDR3 loop spans 15 amino acids. In DNA form, the CDR3 reads TGTGCCTGGAGTGTTGGGACAGGCCCGAATCAGCCCCAGCATTTT. As protein: CAWSVGTGPNQPQHF.

This rearrangement joins TRBV5-1 to TRBJ2-1; 10 bases line up with TRBD2. CDR1 and CDR2 from the germline V gene are SGHRS and YFSETQ. The CDR3 covers 17 residues. Trimming took 3 bases from V and 1 from J; bases not matched to a gene: 7. This CDR3 is CASSSSSGSLSYNEQFF. Here the CDR3 DNA reads TGCGCCAGCAGCTCCTCTAGCGGGAGCCTGTCCTACAATGAGCAGTTCTTC.

This chain uses TRBV5-1 with TRBJ2-3; 7 nucleotides agree with TRBD2. V lost 4 bases and J lost 0; bases outside the gene matches: 8. This CDR3 contains 16 residues. CDR1 and CDR2 from the germline V gene are SGHRS and YFSETQ. CDR3 nucleotides: TGCGCCAGCAGCACCCGACTAGCAGCTAGCACAGATACGCAGTATTTT. Translating gives CASSTRLAASTDTQYF.

J is TRBJ2-3 and V is TRBV10-3; TRBD2 aligns across 8 bases. The CDR3 has 12 amino acids. The V gene end was trimmed by 10 bases and the J gene end by 5 bases; junction bases not matched to a gene: 5. Germline CDR1 ENHRY, CDR2 SYGVKD. The CDR3 spells CATQREIDTQYF. CDR3 DNA: TGTGCCACCCAGCGGGAGATAGATACGCAGTATTTT.

This sequence joins TRBV2 and TRBJ2-1; TRBD2 matches at 7 bases. The CDR3 covers 17 residues. CDR1 is SNHLY, CDR2 FYNNEI, per germline. Unmatched junction bases numbered 13, after V lost 6 bases and J lost 2 bases. CDR3 sequence (DNA): TGTGCCAGCAGCCAAGCCAGCCCGGGACTACCCTACAATGAGCAGTTCTTC. Amino acids: CASSQASPGLPYNEQFF.

V usage is TRBV7-8 and J usage is TRBJ2-2; 9 bases are a match to TRBD2. The J segment lost 5 bases and the V segment lost 3 bases, leaving 7 bases of the junction unmatched. The germline gives CDR1 SGHVS, CDR2 FQNEAQ. The CDR3 sequence is 16 residues long. This CDR3 is CASSFRAGGGTGELFF. CDR3 bases: TGTGCCAGCAGCTTCCGAGCGGGAGGAGGGACCGGGGAGCTGTTTTTT.

This sequence joins TRBV6-5 and TRBJ2-1; 9 bases align to TRBD2. This CDR3 spans 15 amino acids. Germline V gene lookup returns CDR1 MNHEY and CDR2 SVGAGI. After removal of 6 bases from V and 8 bases from J, the junction contained 11 bases not matched to a gene. DNA of the CDR3: TGTGCCAGCAGCCGTAGCGGGAGAAGTTCCGATGAGCAGTTCTTC. Amino acid sequence: CASSRSGRSSDEQFF.